The 25 T cell receptor beta chains listed next were all sequenced from one sample in a study of T-cell reconstitution after alpha-beta-depleted transplantation in children. Construction of the TCRbeta library involved unique molecular identifiers. In TCRdb, the PCR reads were re-called with MiXCR into one record per CDR3 protein. Among some 340,000 distinct CDR3 sequences listed, about a tenth were seen once. The sample here was PBMCs from the stem cell graft donor, taken from the stem cell graft. Receptor source: a human donor who donated a stem cell graft to a child with acute lymphoblastic leukemia.

CDR3 bases: TGTGCCAGCATCCCCCGGACTAGCGGGAGTGGTACGCAGTATTTT. Amino acid sequence: CASIPRTSGSGTQYF. The chain couples TRBV5-6 to TRBJ2-3, with 13 bases that match TRBD2. Trimming took 6 bases from V and 8 from J; bases not matched to a gene: 9. Germline V gene data show CDR1 as SGHDT and CDR2 as YYEEEE. The CDR3 spans 15 residues.

This clonotype was counted only a few times. The CDR3 nucleotides are TGTGCCAGCAGTTTTCCTCCGCCCATTGGGCAGTTCTTC. Translation gives CASSFPPPIGQFF. The J gene is TRBJ2-1, the V gene TRBV12-3 or TRBV12-4; D is unclear. This CDR3 has 13 residues. Deletions cut 3 bases from V and 12 bases from J, with 15 bases between.

This clonotype was picked up a small number of times. V gene TRBV9 combines with J gene TRBJ2-1, with 14 bases matching TRBD2. Trimming removed 4 bases from V and 0 bases from J; junction bases left unmatched: 9. From germline, CDR1 is SGDLS and CDR2 YYNGEE. The CDR3 contains 19 residues. For the CDR3, the DNA is TGTGCCAGCAGCACGAGGAGGACTAGCGGGAGGCTCTCCTACAATGAGCAGTTCTTC. This gives the protein CASSTRRTSGRLSYNEQFF.

This clonotype turned up a few times. The rearrangement joins TRBV18 to TRBJ2-7; unclear D gene. V was trimmed by 3 bases and J by 2 bases, leaving 8 bases between them. CDR3 length: 13 residues. CDR1 and CDR2 from the germline V gene are KGHSH and LQKENI. CDR3 coding DNA: TGTGCCAGCTCACCGGCACAGCCCTACGAGCAGTACTTC. Its protein product is CASSPAQPYEQYF.

The chain links TRBV6-1 to TRBJ2-3; the match to TRBD1 covers 7 bases. The junction had 4 bases not matched to a gene; V was cut back by 8 bases and J by 2 bases. Germline V gives CDR1 MNHNS, CDR2 SASEGT. This CDR3 is built from 13 residues. The CDR3 DNA follows: TGTGCCAGCGGAGACAGGGTCACAGATACGCAGTATTTT. Encoded protein: CASGDRVTDTQYF.

The table lists this clonotype with a few counts. The J gene is TRBJ2-5, the V gene TRBV5-1; either TRBD1 or TRBD2 may fit D (5 bases each). The CDR3 loop spans 15 amino acids. The V and J ends lost 2 bases and 7 bases respectively, with 18 bases between them. Looked up from germline, CDR1 is SGHRS and CDR2 is YFSETQ. CDR3 region: CASSFTGSREWTQYF. CDR3 nucleotides: TGCGCCAGCAGCTTCACGGGTTCCAGGGAGTGGACCCAGTACTTC.

In regard to this clonotype: The junction shows a germline mismatch at one end, possibly a read error. The genes are TRBV4-3 and TRBJ2-1, with D possibly matching TRBD1 (5 bases). The CDR3 extends over 15 amino acids. The germline V gene encodes CDR1 LGHNA and CDR2 YSLEER. CDR3 nucleotide sequence: TGCGCCAGCAGAGTGGACACGAGCTCCTACAATGAGCATTTCTTC. Its translation: CASRVDTSSYNEHFF.

This clonotype occurred many times. The V call is TRBV5-6, the J call TRBJ2-7, with D perhaps matching TRBD2 (5 bases). The CDR3 extends over 12 amino acids. V lost 4 bases and J lost 5, with 10 bases in between. The V gene's germline CDR1 is SGHDT and CDR2 YYEEEE. CDR3 amino acids: CASSIGVDEQYF. The CDR3 coding sequence is TGTGCCAGCAGCATCGGGGTAGACGAGCAGTACTTC. The whole variable domain, filled in from reference TRBV5-6 and TRBJ2-7, reads DAGVTQSPTHLIKTRGQQVTLRCSPKSGHDTVSWYQQALGQGPQFIFQYYEEEERQRGNFPDRFSGHQFPNYSSELNVNALLLGDSALYLCASSIGVDEQYFGPGTRLTVT.

This clonotype has at least ten counts. This chain links TRBV4-1 with TRBJ2-4; perhaps TRBD1 as D (6 bases). The germline gives CDR1 MGHRA, CDR2 YSYEKL. Trimming shortened V by 1 base and J by 5 bases, and 9 bases separated the two germline ends. The CDR3 sequence is 14 residues long. DNA for the CDR3: TGCGCCAGCAGCCAAGTACAGGGAGAAAACATTCAGTACTTC. It encodes CASSQVQGENIQYF.

The rearrangement joins TRBV27 to TRBJ2-4; TRBD2 might be the D (6 bases). Germline assignment: CDR1 MNHEY and CDR2 SMNVEV (reference sequence). The CDR3 covers 14 residues. The V end was cut by 5 bases, the J end by 3 bases, with 11 bases between. CDR3 nucleotides: TGTGCCAGCAGTCCGATCGGGGGCAAAAACATTCAGTACTTC. Its protein is CASSPIGGKNIQYF.

This chain links TRBV4-3 with TRBJ2-7; no clear D gene. The CDR3 sequence is 16 residues long. The V end lost 0 bases, the J end lost 9 bases, and 21 bases lay between the germline ends. Germline V gives CDR1 LGHNA, CDR2 YSLEER. CDR3 in DNA: TGCGCCAGCAGCCAAGATCGGTCAGGAAGTACTGTACGGCAGTACTTC. This sequence encodes CASSQDRSGSTVRQYF.

Only a few counts were recorded for this clonotype. V and J are TRBV7-2 and TRBJ2-3; 12 positions match TRBD2. The CDR3 sequence is 14 residues long. Trimming cost V 8 bases and J 7 bases; bases outside gene matches: 7. The V gene's germline CDR1 is SGHTA and CDR2 FQGNSA. This CDR3 is CASAPLAGGNTQYF. CDR3 bases: TGTGCCAGCGCCCCTCTAGCGGGAGGGAATACGCAGTATTTT.

The J gene is TRBJ2-2, the V gene TRBV30; 8 bases line up with TRBD1. Germline V gene lookup returns CDR1 GTSNPN and CDR2 SVGIG (reference sequence). The CDR3 runs 16 residues. V lost 2 bases, J lost 3 bases, and 8 bases stayed unmatched. CDR3 loop: CAWSLARGPHTGELFF. CDR3 bases: TGTGCCTGGAGTTTAGCCAGGGGGCCTCACACCGGGGAGCTGTTTTTT.

This clonotype was observed a handful of times. The chain recombines TRBV5-1 with TRBJ2-4; maybe TRBD1 (5 bases). CDR1 and CDR2 (germline): SGHRS, YFSETQ. This CDR3 has 15 amino acids. V lost 5 bases, J lost 4 bases, and 16 bases lay in between. CDR3 DNA sequence: TGCGCCAGCAGACCCGGGTCGTCAGGGAAAAACATTCAGTACTTC. Translating gives CASRPGSSGKNIQYF.

The table lists this clonotype with a few counts. This chain joins TRBV7-8 and TRBJ1-6; 7 bases are shared with TRBD1. Germline CDR1 and CDR2: SGHVS and FQNEAQ. The junction had 7 bases not matched to a gene; V was cut back by 1 base and J by 10 bases. The CDR3 runs to 15 residues. The CDR3 region is CASSLGQGRDSPLHF. In nucleotides, the CDR3 is TGTGCCAGCAGCTTAGGACAGGGCAGGGACTCACCCCTCCACTTT.

This clonotype was counted at least ten times. The rearrangement joins TRBV7-3 to TRBJ2-7, with D perhaps matching TRBD1 (6 bases). V lost 4 bases and J lost 3, with 16 bases in between. The CDR3 length is 15 residues. Germline CDR1 and CDR2: SGHTA and FQGTGA. The CDR3 bases are TGTGCCAGCAGCTCCCCGGGACACAGGATCTACGAGCAGTACTTC. It encodes CASSSPGHRIYEQYF. The variable domain in full, completed from reference TRBV7-3 and TRBJ2-7, reads GAGVSQTPSNKVTEKGKYVELRCDPISGHTALYWYRQSLGQGPEFLIYFQGTGAADDSGLPNDRFFAVRPEGSVSTLKIQRTERGDSAVYLCASSSPGHRIYEQYFGPGTRLTVT.

This clonotype occurred a few times. This sequence joins TRBV10-3 and TRBJ1-2; D is perhaps TRBD1 (5 bases). The germline V gene has CDR1 ENHRY and CDR2 SYGVKD. The V and J ends lost 10 bases and 4 bases respectively, with 16 bases between them. The CDR3 is 13 amino acids. Written as DNA, the CDR3 is TGTGCCAATGACAGAGGATCATCCTATGGCTACACCTTC. Translating it yields CANDRGSSYGYTF.

This clonotype showed up just a few times. The V and J genes are TRBV7-8 and TRBJ2-7; 10 nucleotides match TRBD2. The CDR3 spans 12 residues. Trimming cost V 3 bases and J 9 bases; bases outside gene matches: 2. Germline V gene data show CDR1 as SGHVS and CDR2 as FQNEAQ. Here the CDR3 DNA reads TGTGCCAGCAGCTTCCGGACTAGCGGGCAGTACTTC. As protein: CASSFRTSGQYF.

J is TRBJ2-1 and V is TRBV20-1, with 7 positions matching TRBD1. This CDR3 is 13 amino acids long. V shed 6 bases, J shed 5 bases, and the junction held 7 bases outside the gene matches. Germline CDR1 DFQATT, CDR2 SNEGSKA (reference sequence). This CDR3 is CSADRAGNNEQFF. The CDR3, as DNA: TGCAGTGCAGACAGGGCCGGAAACAATGAGCAGTTCTTC.

This clonotype has only one observation. The rearrangement uses TRBV18 and TRBJ2-1; 7 bases fit TRBD2. Germline CDR1 KGHSH, CDR2 LQKENI. The V and J ends lost 4 bases and 4 bases, in that order; junction bases with no gene match: 7. The CDR3 loop spans 15 amino acids. CDR3 residues: CASSRSGGDYNEQFF. In nucleotides, the CDR3 is TGTGCCAGCTCACGATCGGGAGGCGATTACAATGAGCAGTTCTTC.

The rearrangement joins TRBV19 to TRBJ2-3, with D possibly matching TRBD1 (6 bases). Germline CDR1 reads LNHDA; CDR2 reads SQIVND (reference sequence). The CDR3 contains 13 residues. V lost 7 bases and J lost 0, with 8 bases in between. The CDR3 nucleotides are TGTGCCAGTATGGGGGCCAGCACAGATACGCAGTATTTT. Amino acid sequence: CASMGASTDTQYF.

Notes on this clonotype: The junction shows a germline mismatch at one end, possibly a read error. The rearrangement joins TRBV20-1 to TRBJ2-1; 8 nucleotides align to TRBD2. CDR3 length equals 16 residues. Germline-derived CDR1 and CDR2 are DFQATT and SNEGSKA (reference sequence). DNA for the CDR3: TGCTGTGCCCGGGGGGTAGCGGGAATCTCCTACAATGAGCAGTTCTTC. Residues: CCARGVAGISYNEQFF.

This clonotype was found a few times. The rearrangement links TRBV5-1 to TRBJ2-7, with 8 bases fitting TRBD2. Germline CDR1 and CDR2: SGHRS and YFSETQ. V gave up 0 bases and J gave up 0 bases; unmatched junction bases: 5. The CDR3 has 16 amino acids. This CDR3 is CASSLAGAGGSYEQYF. The CDR3 DNA is TGCGCCAGCAGCTTGGCCGGGGCGGGAGGCTCCTACGAGCAGTACTTC.

V gene TRBV4-3 combines with J gene TRBJ2-2, with TRBD1 matching 10 bases. CDR1 and CDR2 (germline): LGHNA, YSLEER. After removal of 1 base from V and 7 bases from J, the junction contained 9 bases not matched to a gene. The CDR3 runs to 17 residues. As DNA, the CDR3 is TGCGCCAGCAGCCAAGTCGGGACAGGGGCTCTCGGCGGGGAGCTGTTTTTT. Protein: CASSQVGTGALGGELFF.

This clonotype showed up just a few times. The chain has TRBV5-1 and TRBJ2-1, with a possible D match to TRBD1 (5 bases). This CDR3 has 14 residues. The V and J ends lost 3 bases and 4 bases respectively, with 11 bases between them. From germline, CDR1 is SGHRS and CDR2 YFSETQ. The CDR3 region has the DNA TGCGCCAGCAGCTATATAGGGGCTTACAATGAGCAGTTCTTC. It encodes CASSYIGAYNEQFF.